This T cell receptor (beta chain) is from a study of OX40 agonist ivuxolimab in advanced cancers. Background on the study: Patients were dosed intravenously with ivuxolimab at 0.01 to 10 mg/kg every 2 weeks. Partial responses were achieved by three patients, one with hepatocellular carcinoma and two with cutaneous melanoma. General study points: Expansion of clones was among the lowest in partial responders at 0.1-3.0 mg/kg. More expanded clones were seen, on average, in CD8+ T cells than in CD4+.

Concerning this clone: Its antigen is currently unknown.

Measured with immunoSEQ multiplex PCR; TCRdb has only the in-frame clones, and not every one. Here the sample spans more than 65,000 clones, more than 70% being singletons. Trimming at V came to 8 bases and at J to 2 bases, leaving 8 bases not matched to a gene. The CDR3 length is 14 residues. Germline CDR1 reads MNHEY; CDR2 reads SVGAGI. The sequencing used CD4+ or CD8+ T cells sorted from blood, collected in a trial of the OX40 agonist ivuxolimab. The TCR sequence derives from an adult with an advanced solid tumor such as melanoma, head and neck, liver or kidney cancer. The V and J genes are TRBV6-5 and TRBJ1-2, with 7 bases lining up with TRBD1. CDR3 loop: CASLPVQGNYGYTF. CDR3 in DNA: TGTGCCAGCCTCCCAGTACAGGGGAACTATGGCTACACCTTC.